A single sample is the source of the 26 T cell receptor beta chains below, sequenced in a study of T cell responses to AZD1222 COVID-19 vaccine. Repertoires were generated with immunoSEQ multiplex PCR, while TCRdb's copy carries only in-frame clones and drops some. The data hold about 67,000 clones, with about 85% observed a single time. Sample: peripheral blood, taken on day 0 of AZD1222 vaccination. The receptor source for this set is an adult in good health.

The CDR3 bases are TGTGCCAGCACCCGACAGGGGATAAATGAAAAACTGTTTTTT. Translation gives CASTRQGINEKLFF. J is TRBJ1-4 and V is TRBV7-9; 8 nucleotides agree with TRBD1. Per the germline V gene, CDR1 is SEHNR and CDR2 is FQNEAQ (reference sequence). After removal of 7 bases from V and 5 bases from J, the junction contained 6 bases not matched to a gene. The CDR3 runs 14 residues.

This clone was counted only a few times. This likely comes from a read error, as the CDR3 has no conserved phenylalanine or tryptophan at its end. No DNA is shown, since the ends of the CDR3 on it are uncertain; the CDR3 is the one TCRdb lists. The chain joins TRBV5-6 to TRBJ1-5; TRBD1 is the table's D call, not checked against the DNA. Both ends counted, the CDR3 spans 12 residues. CDR1 SGHDT and CDR2 YYEEEE come from the germline V gene. CDR3 residues: CASSLDRDRGPP.

This rearrangement joins TRBV7-3 to TRBJ2-7; TRBD1 is a possible D gene (6 bases). V was trimmed by 5 bases and J by 0 bases, leaving 11 bases between them. The germline CDR1 and CDR2 sequences are SGHTA and FQGTGA. The CDR3 contains 14 residues. The CDR3 sequence: CASSPRDTSYEQYF. In DNA, the CDR3 is TGTGCCAGCAGCCCCCGGGACACCTCCTACGAGCAGTACTTC.

This clone was counted between two and nine times. J is TRBJ1-6 and V is TRBV9, with a weak D call TRBD1 (6 bases). The CDR3 runs to 19 residues. Germline values: CDR1 SGDLS, CDR2 YYNGEE. Trimming pared 0 bases from V and 5 bases from J, leaving 21 bases between. CDR3 in amino acids: CASSVEDSWLWSDNSPLHF. CDR3 DNA sequence: TGTGCCAGCAGCGTAGAGGACAGCTGGCTTTGGTCGGATAATTCACCCCTCCACTTT.

The chain carries TRBV19 and TRBJ1-1, with TRBD1 as a possible D gene (5 bases). The CDR3 loop spans 12 amino acids. V was shortened by 9 bases and J by 1 base, with 9 bases between the two germline ends. Germline CDR1 LNHDA, CDR2 SQIVND (reference sequence). The CDR3, as DNA: TGTGCCAGCTTTGACAGGAACACTGAAGCTTTCTTT. It translates to CASFDRNTEAFF.

This chain links TRBV6-5 with TRBJ1-1; a weak D match, TRBD1 (5 bases). The germline CDR1 and CDR2 sequences are MNHEY and SVGAGI. The CDR3 loop spans 13 amino acids. The germline V and J ends were trimmed by 0 bases and 7 bases, with 9 bases remaining between them. CDR3 bases: TGTGCCAGCAGTTACTCAGGGGCAGGTGAAGCTTTCTTT. Translating gives CASSYSGAGEAFF.

The chain recombines TRBV7-2 with TRBJ2-5; D possibly corresponds to TRBD1 (7 bases). From germline, CDR1 is SGHTA and CDR2 FQGNSA. The CDR3 extends over 14 amino acids. Trimming pared 5 bases from V and 2 bases from J, leaving 12 bases between. CDR3 region: CASSRGDRQETQYF. DNA of the CDR3: TGTGCCAGCAGCCGCGGGGACAGACAAGAGACCCAGTACTTC.

V gene TRBV2 combines with J gene TRBJ1-1; D is perhaps TRBD1 (5 bases). Germline V gives CDR1 SNHLY, CDR2 FYNNEI. The CDR3 consists of 13 residues. The CDR3 DNA follows: TGTGCGGGGGTCCTGGAGGTGAACACTGAAGCTTTCTTT. Translation gives CAGVLEVNTEAFF.

The chain has TRBV5-1 and TRBJ2-1; 8 bases match TRBD2. The trim removed 3 bases at V and 1 base at J, leaving 6 bases unmatched. Germline CDR1 reads SGHRS; CDR2 reads YFSETQ. This CDR3 spans 16 amino acids. The CDR3 bases are TGCGCCAGCAGCTCAACCGGGACTAGTTCCTACAATGAGCAGTTCTTC. It yields the protein CASSSTGTSSYNEQFF. The whole variable domain, filled in from reference TRBV5-1 and TRBJ2-1, reads KAGVTQTPRYLIKTRGQQVTLSCSPISGHRSVSWYQQTPGQGLQFLFEYFSETQRNKGNFPGRFSGRQFSNSRSEMNVSTLELGDSALYLCASSSTGTSSYNEQFFGPGTRLTVL.

J is TRBJ2-7 and V is TRBV27; possible D gene TRBD1, 5 bases. V was pared by 8 bases and J by 2 bases, with 16 bases between. Germline loops: CDR1 MNHEY, CDR2 SMNVEV (reference sequence). The CDR3 has 14 residues. The CDR3 DNA is TGTGCCAGCGGAGACAGTTTCCTCACCTACGAGCAGTACTTC. This codes for CASGDSFLTYEQYF.

The rearrangement links TRBV5-6 to TRBJ1-2; TRBD1 is a possible D gene (5 bases). CDR1 is SGHDT and CDR2 is YYEEEE in the germline V gene. CDR3 length: 15 amino acids. The V and J ends lost 2 bases and 7 bases respectively, with 18 bases between them. CDR3 in amino acids: CASSLYGTPFSGYTF. In DNA, the CDR3 is TGTGCCAGCAGCTTATACGGGACTCCTTTTAGTGGCTACACCTTC.

The chain carries TRBV11-2 and TRBJ2-1, with D possibly being TRBD2 (6 bases). This CDR3 spans 16 amino acids. V lost 5 bases and J lost 2, with 16 bases in between. CDR1 and CDR2 from the germline V gene are SGHAT and FQNNGV. The CDR3 is CASSPNVGGPYNEQFF. CDR3 nucleotide sequence: TGTGCCAGCAGCCCCAATGTCGGGGGACCCTACAATGAGCAGTTCTTC. The full variable domain, in which reference TRBV11-2 and TRBJ2-1 provide the parts outside the CDR3, is EAGVAQSPRYKIIEKRQSVAFWCNPISGHATLYWYQQILGQGPKLLIQFQNNGVVDDSQLPKDRFSAERLKGVDSTLKIQPAKLEDSAVYLCASSPNVGGPYNEQFFGPGTRLTVL.

This clone was counted a single time. This chain links TRBV28 with TRBJ2-5; D is possibly TRBD1 or TRBD2 (5 bases each). CDR3 size: 14 residues. The germline V gene encodes CDR1 MDHEN and CDR2 SYDVKM. V lost 5 bases and J 4 bases, leaving 14 bases between the germline ends. CDR3 residues: CASSPSLGTETQYF. The CDR3, as DNA: TGTGCCAGCAGTCCATCACTAGGGACAGAGACCCAGTACTTC.

V is TRBV6-6 and J is TRBJ2-2, with D perhaps TRBD1 or TRBD2 (6 bases each). The CDR3 runs 15 residues. Deletions cut 2 bases from V and 4 bases from J, with 11 bases between. Germline V CDR1 and CDR2: MNHNY, SVGAGI (reference sequence). The CDR3 reads CASSYRGRGTGELFF. As DNA, the CDR3 is TGTGCCAGCAGTTACCGGGGGCGCGGCACCGGGGAGCTGTTTTTT.

This clone has just one count. This chain links TRBV14 with TRBJ2-7; 8 nucleotides align to TRBD1. Germline CDR1 SGHDN, CDR2 FVKESK. There are 15 residues in the CDR3. Trimming removed 2 bases from V and 6 bases from J; junction bases left unmatched: 9. The CDR3 here is CASSQLTGVPLEQYF. CDR3 coding DNA: TGTGCCAGCAGCCAATTGACAGGGGTGCCCCTCGAGCAGTACTTC.

The J gene is TRBJ1-1, the V gene TRBV29-1; D ambiguous. Per the germline V gene, CDR1 is SQVTM and CDR2 is ANQGSEA. This CDR3 is 12 amino acids long. The ends were cut back, 4 bases at V and 4 bases at J, with 10 bases in the middle. The CDR3 loop reads CSVVTPGTEAFF. In nucleotides, the CDR3 is TGCAGCGTTGTAACACCGGGCACTGAAGCTTTCTTT.

The chain uses TRBV24-1 and TRBJ1-1, with D perhaps TRBD1 (6 bases). Looked up from germline, CDR1 is KGHDR and CDR2 is SFDVKD. Trimming stripped 5 bases from V and 7 bases from J, with 19 bases between. The CDR3 is made up of 15 amino acids. CDR3 DNA sequence: TGTGCCACCAGTGGAGGAAAACAGGGAGATTTTGAAGCTTTCTTT. Translation gives CATSGGKQGDFEAFF.

The J gene is TRBJ1-3, the V gene TRBV18; no clear D gene. This CDR3 comprises 14 residues. Germline loops: CDR1 KGHSH, CDR2 LQKENI. V lost 4 bases to trimming and J lost 0 bases, with 7 bases between them. CDR3 in DNA: TGTGCCAGCTCACATTTGGACTCTGGAAACACCATATATTTT. Amino acid sequence: CASSHLDSGNTIYF. Drawing the rest from reference TRBV18 and TRBJ1-3, the complete variable domain is NAGVMQNPRHLVRRRGQEARLRCSPMKGHSHVYWYRQLPEEGLKFMVYLQKENIIDESGMPKERFSAEFPKEGPSILRIQQVVRGDSAAYFCASSHLDSGNTIYFGEGSWLTVV.

The chain couples TRBV6-5 to TRBJ2-7, with TRBD1 matching over 7 bases. The CDR3 contains 15 residues. The germline V gene encodes CDR1 MNHEY and CDR2 SVGAGI. With V trimmed by 5 bases and J by 2 bases, 9 bases remained unmatched. The CDR3 region has the DNA TGTGCCAGCAGTCGCCAGGGGACAGATACCTACGAGCAGTACTTC. Its translation: CASSRQGTDTYEQYF.

The chain joins TRBV6-5 to TRBJ1-2; 8 nucleotides match TRBD1. Germline CDR1 is MNHEY and CDR2 is SVGAGI. The CDR3 runs to 15 residues. V lost 2 bases to trimming and J lost 4 bases; unmatched junction nucleotides: 6. CDR3 coding DNA: TGTGCCAGCAGTTACCCACAGGGGGGTTCCTATGGCTACACCTTC. This sequence encodes CASSYPQGGSYGYTF.

The genes are TRBV9 and TRBJ2-3; 11 nucleotides match TRBD1. V trimming: 2 bases; J trimming: 3 bases; junction bases outside the gene matches: 5. The CDR3 covers 16 residues. Per the germline V gene, CDR1 is SGDLS and CDR2 is YYNGEE. In DNA form, the CDR3 reads TGTGCCAGCAGCGTCGGACAGGGGGCGGTAACAGATACGCAGTATTTT. Translating it yields CASSVGQGAVTDTQYF.

The chain recombines TRBV6-5 with TRBJ1-6; D is perhaps TRBD1 (5 bases). This CDR3 has 15 residues. Germline assignment: CDR1 MNHEY and CDR2 SVGAGI. With 4 bases removed from V and 16 bases from J, the gap between germline ends came to 23 bases. CDR3 sequence: CASSFSHQLTGTLHF. As DNA, the CDR3 is TGTGCCAGCAGTTTCTCGCACCAACTAACCGGGACTCTCCACTTT.

The chain joins TRBV7-2 to TRBJ2-7, with 13 bases that match TRBD2. The ends lost 5 bases at V and 3 bases at J; junction bases unmatched: 4. Germline-derived CDR1 and CDR2 are SGHTA and FQGNSA. CDR3 length: 15 amino acids. The CDR3 DNA reads TGTGCCAGCAGCCACGGACTAGCGGGGGACTACGAGCAGTACTTC. Amino acid sequence: CASSHGLAGDYEQYF.

CDR3 DNA sequence: TGTGCCAGTAGTCGATCACCGGGACAGGTTAATGAAAAACTGTTTTTT. Residues: CASSRSPGQVNEKLFF. The chain uses TRBV19 and TRBJ1-4; 8 nucleotides align to TRBD1. The CDR3 extends over 16 amino acids. Germline V CDR1 and CDR2: LNHDA, SQIVND (reference sequence). V lost 5 bases, J lost 4 bases, and 9 bases stayed unmatched.

This chain connects TRBV25-1 to TRBJ2-1; 7 bases fit TRBD2. The germline V gene encodes CDR1 MGHDK and CDR2 SYGVNS. The junction had 15 bases not matched to a gene; V was cut back by 3 bases and J by 4 bases. The CDR3 length is 18 residues. The CDR3 sequence is CASSDGLVDSRFYNEQFF. The CDR3 DNA follows: TGTGCCAGCAGTGACGGACTAGTTGACTCAAGGTTTTACAATGAGCAGTTCTTC.

This clone was detected only once. The V and J genes are TRBV6-1 and TRBJ1-1; no clear D gene. The germline V gene has CDR1 MNHNS and CDR2 SASEGT. The V end lost 0 bases, the J end lost 1 base, and 9 bases lay between the germline ends. CDR3 length: 15 amino acids. CDR3 region: CASSEALHKNTEAFF. The CDR3 bases are TGTGCCAGCAGTGAAGCGCTCCACAAGAACACTGAAGCTTTCTTT.